This TCR beta chain was profiled in a study of T cell repertoires in cytomegalovirus infection. The V end was cut by 5 bases, the J end by 8 bases, with 19 bases between. The V gene's germline CDR1 is SGHVS and CDR2 FNYEAQ. There are 15 residues in the CDR3. In its sample, this clonotype was seen a few times. The antigen remains undetermined. TCRdb re-analysed the reads in MiXCR, keeping a single row per CDR3 protein. Of a few hundred thousand distinct CDR3 sequences in the sample, approximately 40% are singletons; the top ten hold 48%. This sample comprised cultured PBMCs, obtained from culture after CMV antigen stimulation. The chain is built from TRBV7-6 and TRBJ2-1, with D possibly TRBD2 on 6 matching bases. The sequence was collected from a human donor in good health (CMV status not recorded). Some clones in this sample may be carry-over from other donors' samples. The CDR3 bases are TGTGCCAGCAGCCGCGCACTGTGGGAGGAGGATGAGCAGTTCTTC. This encodes CASSRALWEEDEQFF. The variable domain in full, completed from reference TRBV7-6 and TRBJ2-1, reads GAGVSQSPRYKVTKRGQDVALRCDPISGHVSLYWYRQALGQGPEFLTYFNYEAQQDKSGLPNDRFSAERPEGSISTLTIQRTEQRDSAMYRCASSRALWEEDEQFFGPGTRLTVL.